This T cell receptor beta chain was profiled in a study of shared clonotypes between healthy human individuals (dated by TCRdb to the early 2020s). Broadly, across the study: The cohort comprised a couple of women and a few men aged 18 to 49 years. To estimate repertoire size and how much clonotype sharing occurs between individuals, the study deeply sequenced the blood TCR repertoires of roughly 5 healthy adults. Different laboratories and diverse techniques were used to prepare libraries and sequence TCR repertoires, to increase sequencing depth and limit assay-specific biases. Per donor, leukapheresis produced somewhere between about 0.94 and 9.5 billion PBMCs. For each donor, three plates each were used for CD4 naive and CD4 memory, two plates were used for CD8 naive, and one plate was used for CD8 memory. Points the paper makes about the study in general: Higher generation probabilities were observed for clonotypes shared by all four sorted-subset donors than for non-shared clonotypes. Naive subsets generally had larger estimated clonotype richness than memory subsets. Even with the large sequencing depth, rarefaction of the sorted-subset datasets indicated that sequencing was incomplete. Because the study included a small number of donors, the genetic and exposure-history diversity represented was limited. Sharing across several donors was observed for about 5% of naive CD4, 3.5% of naive CD8, over 2% of memory CD4, and 0.4% of memory CD8 clonotypes. Sampling was restricted to blood, and TCR repertoires in tissue are likely to differ from TCR repertoires in blood. Pairwise subsampling indicated that sequencing depth was expected to affect the degree of clonotype sharing among donors.

Remarks on this clone: Its antigen is currently not known. Base qualities are not at hand, and no much larger clone is one base apart.

V is clipped by 2 bases and J by 5 bases, and the sequence between their germline boundaries is 15 bases long. From the cysteine through the phenylalanine, the CDR3 covers 16 amino acids. The read is trimmed to its CDR3 DNA, 48 bases read in frame from base 1. In the germline V gene, CDR1 corresponds to MNHNS and CDR2 to SASEGT. Using the deep immunoSEQ assay, multiplex PCR amplified TCR CDR3 regions from genomic DNA. Extracted genomic DNA from each cell subset was distributed evenly across all wells of several immunoSEQ 96-well plates, and each plate was treated as a replicate. For sorted subsets, approximately 210 ng of genomic DNA, equivalent to some 30,000 T cell genomes, went into each replicate PCR. Purified libraries were quantified with a Qubit 3.0 fluorometer, sized on a Bioanalyzer 2100, and re-quantified with the KAPA Library Quantification kit. Every immunoSEQ 96-well plate was sequenced on a separate single-read 150-cycle Illumina NextSeq 550 flow cell. The published analysis was carried out like this. Because the immunoSEQ output included only junctional sequences and no quality scores, the filtering could not be the same as the filtering used for full-length reads. Sequences were annotated with PyIR, a Python wrapper for IgBLAST v1.9, using IMGT germline references to assign V/J genes and CDR3. Any read was removed if the V/J assignment was weak (E-value above 1e-6), the CDR3 was missing, or the read contained stop codons, out-of-frame junctions, or ambiguous translated residues. V3J clonotypes were defined by identical inferred V gene, J gene, and CDR3 amino acid sequence. The percentage overlap between two repertoires was calculated by dividing the number of shared unique clonotypes by the size of the smaller repertoire. Richness of each repertoire was evaluated using RTK rarefaction, the Chao1 estimator, and Recon v2.1 estimates of unobserved clonotypes. For all TCRbeta clonotypes obtained by the gDNA method from a few donors, generation probabilities were computed with OLGA. In TCRdb, the immuneACCESS table is reduced to in-frame sequences with V and J assigned. These tables do not hold every clone; where another copy was compared, an unresolved V gene accounts for under half, and the others remain unexplained. The V and J calls and the clone size are those of that table, but D and trimming were determined from the DNA. Present in this sample are about 2.1 million clones, about 92% of which were seen just once. The ten largest clones add up to more than 1.5% of the sample.

For the CD8 naive samples, CD45RO-negative cells were positively selected for CCR7, yielding a CD45RA+CCR7+ population from which TemRA cells were excluded. Donors were healthy HIV-negative adults with no recently reported acute infections or vaccinations. Every donor was a Caucasian adult residing in Nashville, Tennessee, USA. Blood was collected by leukapheresis, and PBMCs were isolated by Ficoll-Histopaque density gradient centrifugation and then cryopreserved in liquid nitrogen vapor phase. Analytical flow cytometry was used to check the purity and quantity of each magnetically sorted T cell population. Genomic DNA was isolated from each sorted fraction and quantified by UV absorbance on a Nanodrop 2000c.

In this chain, TRBV6-1 is recombined with TRBJ2-2, with a tentative D gene TRBD1 over 5 matching bases. The sample consisted of naive CD8+ T cells from PBMCs. Read against the paper, the sample's cell subset or site label means: CD45RA+CCR7+. The TCR comes from a man younger than 30 in good health. Some clones in this sample may be carry-over from other donors' samples. The CDR3 loop reads CASSEWYQGMTGELFF. In nucleotide form, the sequence is TGTGCCAGCAGTGAATGGTATCAGGGTATGACCGGGGAGCTGTTTTTT.